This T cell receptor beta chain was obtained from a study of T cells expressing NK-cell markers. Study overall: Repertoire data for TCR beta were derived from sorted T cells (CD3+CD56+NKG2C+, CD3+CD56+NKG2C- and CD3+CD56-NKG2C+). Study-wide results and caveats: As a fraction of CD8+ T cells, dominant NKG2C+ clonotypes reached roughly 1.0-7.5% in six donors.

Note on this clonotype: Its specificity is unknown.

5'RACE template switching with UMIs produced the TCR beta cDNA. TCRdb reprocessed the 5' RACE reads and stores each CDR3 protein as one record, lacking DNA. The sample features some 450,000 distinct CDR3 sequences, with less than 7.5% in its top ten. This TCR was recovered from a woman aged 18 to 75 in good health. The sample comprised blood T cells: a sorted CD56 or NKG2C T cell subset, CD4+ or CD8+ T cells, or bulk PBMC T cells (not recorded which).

The CDR3 loop reads CASSPLADTDTQYF. The rearrangement links TRBV18 to TRBJ2-3. The CDR3 contains 14 residues. Germline CDR1 and CDR2: KGHSH and LQKENI.